The 7 T cell receptor beta chains given below trace back to one sample, sequenced in a study of breast tumors, draining lymph nodes, adjacent tissues. TCRdb passed the multiplex PCR reads through MiXCR, listing each CDR3 protein once. The sample yields about 100,000 distinct CDR3 sequences, approximately 21% seen once. Samples came from axillary lymph nodes draining the breast cancer. The sequenced sample was axillary lymph node tissue. These receptors were obtained from a female donor with breast cancer. Some clones in this sample may be carry-over from other donors' samples.

The chain employs TRBV6-1 and TRBJ2-7; TRBD1 matches at 7 bases. V shed 3 bases, J shed 11 bases, and the junction held 13 bases outside the gene matches. Germline lookup yields CDR1 MNHNS and CDR2 SASEGT. The CDR3 contains 14 residues. CDR3 sequence reads: CASSEGLERQGKYF. Here the CDR3 DNA reads TGTGCCAGCAGTGAGGGCCTGGAGCGACAGGGAAAGTACTTC.

This clonotype was seen at least ten times. The chain uses TRBV24-1 and TRBJ1-2; D uncertain. The germline CDR1 and CDR2 sequences are KGHDR and SFDVKD. Trimming left V 7 bases short and J 7 bases short, with 21 bases between. The CDR3 length is 15 residues. For the CDR3, the DNA is TGTGCCACCAGAGGCAGCTCAGGACCAAATAGTGGCTACACCTTC. This translates into CATRGSSGPNSGYTF.

Turning to this clonotype: This may arise from a read error, as a much more abundant clone is one base away. The gene calls are TRBV19 and TRBJ1-3; maybe TRBD1 (5 bases). The germline gives CDR1 LNHDA, CDR2 SQIVND (reference sequence). V was cut by 0 bases and J by 4 bases, with 16 bases left in between. CDR3 length: 17 amino acids. The CDR3 bases are TGTGCCAGTAGTATAGAACACTTCAGGGTTTCGGGAAACACCATATATTTT. This encodes CASSIEHFRVSGNTIYF.

This chain joins TRBV7-9 and TRBJ1-1, with D uncertain. Between the trimmed V and J ends, which lost 5 bases and 2 bases, there was a span of 12 bases. CDR3 length: 14 amino acids. Germline-derived CDR1 and CDR2 are SEHNR and FQNEAQ (reference sequence). The CDR3: CASSERLINTEAFF. Here the CDR3 DNA reads TGTGCCAGCAGCGAGAGACTGATAAACACTGAAGCTTTCTTT.

On this clonotype: Mismatch with germline at one junction end may stem from a read error. The rearrangement joins TRBV7-9 to TRBJ1-2; D gene unclear. The germline gives CDR1 SEHNR, CDR2 FQNEAQ (reference sequence). CDR3 length equals 14 residues. The CDR3: CASGLGQEFYGYTF. Written as DNA, the CDR3 is TGTGCCAGCGGCTTAGGGCAGGAGTTCTATGGCTACACCTTC.

The chain employs TRBV29-1 and TRBJ1-1; D possibly corresponds to TRBD1 (5 bases). The CDR3 runs to 11 residues. V lost 4 bases to trimming and J lost 4 bases, with 7 bases between them. Germline V CDR1 and CDR2: SQVTM, ANQGSEA. The CDR3 is CSVARVTEAFF. CDR3 DNA: TGCAGCGTTGCCAGGGTCACTGAAGCTTTCTTT.

As concerns this clonotype: One base away lies a much larger clone, so this may be a sequencing read error. The chain employs TRBV3-1 and TRBJ2-6; TRBD2 is a possible D gene (6 bases). This CDR3 region has 14 residues. Germline lookup yields CDR1 LGHDT and CDR2 YNNKEL (reference sequence). The CDR3 DNA sequence: TGTGCCAGCCGCCGGGGGTCTGGGGCCAACGCCCTGACTTTC. This encodes CASRRGSGANALTF.